This T cell receptor (beta chain) appears in the sequencing data of a study of technical replicates of blood from several donors. Sequencing was performed with immunoSEQ multiplex PCR; in TCRdb, only in-frame clones are kept and a portion is missing. The data hold some 80,000 clones, with 95% to 98% observed a single time. This CDR3 comprises 15 residues. With V trimmed by 8 bases and J by 4 bases, 11 bases remained unmatched. Germline-derived CDR1 and CDR2 are MNHEY and SMNVEV (reference sequence). This chain links TRBV27 with TRBJ2-7; 10 bases align to TRBD2. Sequencing was carried out using T cells isolated from PBMCs. The sequence was obtained from a human donor in good health. The CDR3, as DNA: TGTGCCAGCCAGGAAGGAGCGGGAGGGGGGTACGAGCAGTACTTC. It encodes CASQEGAGGGYEQYF.